This T cell receptor beta chain emerged from a study of persistence of HIV-infected CD4 T cells. The libraries were made with immunoSEQ version 4 in survey mode. Produced via immunoSEQ multiplex PCR; TCRdb's table is partial and in-frame only. Of about 43,000 clones listed, around 89% are singletons. With regard to this clone: The target antigen is unknown. At the DNA level, this CDR3 is encoded by other sequences in the same sample as well.

V dropped 4 bases and J dropped 1 base, with 7 bases sitting between them. The CDR3 has 13 amino acids. Germline V gene data show CDR1 as SEHNR and CDR2 as FQNEAQ (reference sequence). Cells were stimulated nonspecifically with anti-CD3/anti-CD28 magnetic beads. CD4+ T cells upregulating both CD40 ligand and CD69 were sorted as responding cells. This chain uses TRBV7-9 with TRBJ1-1, with D uncertain. The specimen comprised CD4+ T cells sorted from PBMCs after roughly 20-hour stimulation, sampled from a patient who received antiretroviral therapy. The clonotype originates from an adult man with HIV who was CMV-seropositive. CDR3 amino acids: CASSYGPNTEAFF. The CDR3 DNA reads as TGTGCCAGCAGCTACGGACCGAACACTGAAGCTTTCTTT.